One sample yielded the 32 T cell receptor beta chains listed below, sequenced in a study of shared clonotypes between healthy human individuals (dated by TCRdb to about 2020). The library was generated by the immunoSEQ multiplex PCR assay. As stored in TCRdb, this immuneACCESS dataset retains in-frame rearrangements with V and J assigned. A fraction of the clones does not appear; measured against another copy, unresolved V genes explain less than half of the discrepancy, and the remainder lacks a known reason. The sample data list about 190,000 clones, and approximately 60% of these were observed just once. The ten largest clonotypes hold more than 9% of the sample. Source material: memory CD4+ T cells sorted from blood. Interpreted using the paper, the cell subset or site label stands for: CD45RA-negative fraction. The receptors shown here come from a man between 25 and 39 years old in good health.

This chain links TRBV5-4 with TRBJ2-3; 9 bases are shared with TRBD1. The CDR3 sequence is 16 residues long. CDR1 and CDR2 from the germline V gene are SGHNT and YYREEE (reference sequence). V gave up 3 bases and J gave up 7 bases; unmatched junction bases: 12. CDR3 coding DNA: TGTGCCAGCAGCTACCGCCGGGACAGGGTCCTAAATACGCAGTATTTT. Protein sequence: CASSYRRDRVLNTQYF.

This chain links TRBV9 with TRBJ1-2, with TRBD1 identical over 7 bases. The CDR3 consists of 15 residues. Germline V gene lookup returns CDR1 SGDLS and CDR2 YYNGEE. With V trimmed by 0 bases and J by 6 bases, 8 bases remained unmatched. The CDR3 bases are TGTGCCAGCAGCGTAGAGGTCAGGGGGTCCGATGGCTACACCTTC. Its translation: CASSVEVRGSDGYTF. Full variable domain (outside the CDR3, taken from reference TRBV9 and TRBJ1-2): DSGVTQTPKHLITATGQRVTLRCSPRSGDLSVYWYQQSLDQGLQFLIQYYNGEERAKGNILERFSAQQFPDLHSELNLSSLELGDSALYFCASSVEVRGSDGYTFGSGTRLTVV.

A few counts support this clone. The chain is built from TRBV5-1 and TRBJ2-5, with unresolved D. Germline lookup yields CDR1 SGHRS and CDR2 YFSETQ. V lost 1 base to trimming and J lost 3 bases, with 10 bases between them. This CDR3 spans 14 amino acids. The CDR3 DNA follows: TGCGCCAGCAGCTTGATTCCGGCTAAAGAGACCCAGTACTTC. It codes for CASSLIPAKETQYF. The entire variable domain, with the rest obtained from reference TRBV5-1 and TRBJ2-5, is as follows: KAGVTQTPRYLIKTRGQQVTLSCSPISGHRSVSWYQQTPGQGLQFLFEYFSETQRNKGNFPGRFSGRQFSNSRSEMNVSTLELGDSALYLCASSLIPAKETQYFGPGTRLLVL.

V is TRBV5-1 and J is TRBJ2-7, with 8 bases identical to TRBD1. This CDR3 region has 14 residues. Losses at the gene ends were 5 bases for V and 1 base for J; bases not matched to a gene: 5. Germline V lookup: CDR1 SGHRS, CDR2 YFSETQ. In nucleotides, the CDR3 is TGCGCCAGCAGTCTGACAGGGGTATCCTACGAGCAGTACTTC. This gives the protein CASSLTGVSYEQYF.

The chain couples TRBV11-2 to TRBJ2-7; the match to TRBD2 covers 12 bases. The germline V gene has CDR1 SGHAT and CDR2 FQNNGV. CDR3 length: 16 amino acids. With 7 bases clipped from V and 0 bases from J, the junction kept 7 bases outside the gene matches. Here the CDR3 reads CASNPRLAGDSYEQYF. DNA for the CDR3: TGTGCCAGCAACCCCCGACTAGCGGGAGACTCCTACGAGCAGTACTTC.

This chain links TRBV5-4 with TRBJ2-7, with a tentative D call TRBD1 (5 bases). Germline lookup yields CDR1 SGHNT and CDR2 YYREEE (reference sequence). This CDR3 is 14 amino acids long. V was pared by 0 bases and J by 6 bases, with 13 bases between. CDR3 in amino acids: CASSLVGQGSEQYF. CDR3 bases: TGTGCCAGCAGCTTGGTTGGGCAGGGATCCGAGCAGTACTTC.

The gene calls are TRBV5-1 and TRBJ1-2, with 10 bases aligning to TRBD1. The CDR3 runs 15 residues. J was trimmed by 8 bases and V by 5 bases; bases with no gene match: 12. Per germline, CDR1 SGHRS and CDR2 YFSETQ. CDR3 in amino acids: CASRNVGTGVQGYTF. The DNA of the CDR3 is TGCGCCAGCAGAAATGTCGGGACAGGGGTTCAAGGCTACACCTTC.

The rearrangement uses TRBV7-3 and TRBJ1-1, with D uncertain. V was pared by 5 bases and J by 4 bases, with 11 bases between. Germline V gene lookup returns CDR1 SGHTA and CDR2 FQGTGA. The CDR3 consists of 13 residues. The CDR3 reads CASSEGVATEAFF. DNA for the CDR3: TGTGCCAGCAGCGAAGGAGTTGCCACTGAAGCTTTCTTT.

Written as DNA, the CDR3 is TGTGCCAGCAGTCCCAGCTCGACCCAGTACTTC. It codes for CASSPSSTQYF. This chain uses TRBV2 with TRBJ2-5; no definite D call. V gave up 5 bases and J gave up 7 bases, with 8 bases separating them. Germline V CDR1 and CDR2: SNHLY, FYNNEI. CDR3 length: 11 amino acids. The variable domain in full, completed from reference TRBV2 and TRBJ2-5, reads EPEVTQTPSHQVTQMGQEVILRCVPISNHLYFYWYRQILGQKVEFLVSFYNNEISEKSEIFDDQFSVERPDGSNFTLKIRSTKLEDSAMYFCASSPSSTQYFGPGTRLLVL.

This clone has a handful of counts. CDR3 in DNA: TGTGCCAGCAGCTTCACAGGGGGCGCGGGTCGCACTGAAGCTTTCTTT. Translating gives CASSFTGGAGRTEAFF. The rearrangement uses TRBV5-4 and TRBJ1-1; TRBD1 matches 9 bases. J gave up 4 bases and V 2 bases, and 9 bases lay outside the gene matches. The germline V gene encodes CDR1 SGHNT and CDR2 YYREEE (reference sequence). This CDR3 contains 16 residues. Together with reference TRBV5-4 and TRBJ1-1, the CDR3 gives the full variable domain: ETGVTQSPTHLIKTRGQQVTLRCSSQSGHNTVSWYQQALGQGPQFIFQYYREEENGRGNFPPRFSGLQFPNYSSELNVNALELDDSALYLCASSFTGGAGRTEAFFGQGTRLTVV.

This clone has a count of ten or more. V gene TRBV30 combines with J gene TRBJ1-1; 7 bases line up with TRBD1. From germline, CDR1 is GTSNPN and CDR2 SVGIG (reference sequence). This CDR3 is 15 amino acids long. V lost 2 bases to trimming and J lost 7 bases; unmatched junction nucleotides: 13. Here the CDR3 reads CAWSKTTRGRNEAFF. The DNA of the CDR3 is TGTGCCTGGAGTAAAACCACGAGGGGGCGCAATGAAGCTTTCTTT.

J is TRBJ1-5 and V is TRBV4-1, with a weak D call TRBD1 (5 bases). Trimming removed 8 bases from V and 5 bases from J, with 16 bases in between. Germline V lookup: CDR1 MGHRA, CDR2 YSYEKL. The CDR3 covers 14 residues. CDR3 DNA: TGCGCCAGCGGCCCGGGGGACGGTCATCAGCCCCAGCATTTT. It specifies CASGPGDGHQPQHF.

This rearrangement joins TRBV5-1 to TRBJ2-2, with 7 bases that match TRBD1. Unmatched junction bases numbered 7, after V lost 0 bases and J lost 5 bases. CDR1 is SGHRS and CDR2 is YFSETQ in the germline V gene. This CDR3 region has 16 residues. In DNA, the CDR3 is TGCGCCAGCAGCTTGGGGGCTGGGACAGTGACCGGGGAGCTGTTTTTT. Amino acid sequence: CASSLGAGTVTGELFF.

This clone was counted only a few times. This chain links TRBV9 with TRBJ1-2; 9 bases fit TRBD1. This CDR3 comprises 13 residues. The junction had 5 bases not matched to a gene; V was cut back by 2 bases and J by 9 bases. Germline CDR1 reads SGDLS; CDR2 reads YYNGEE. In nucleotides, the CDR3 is TGTGCCAGCAGCGTCGGGACAGGGACAAGCTACACCTTC. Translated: CASSVGTGTSYTF.

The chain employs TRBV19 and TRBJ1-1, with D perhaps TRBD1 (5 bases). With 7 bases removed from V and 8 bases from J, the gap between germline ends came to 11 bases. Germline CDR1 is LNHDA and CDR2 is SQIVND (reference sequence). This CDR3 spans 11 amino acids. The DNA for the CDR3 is TGTGCCAGTATCAGGGTTGGGGAAGCTTTCTTT. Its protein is CASIRVGEAFF.

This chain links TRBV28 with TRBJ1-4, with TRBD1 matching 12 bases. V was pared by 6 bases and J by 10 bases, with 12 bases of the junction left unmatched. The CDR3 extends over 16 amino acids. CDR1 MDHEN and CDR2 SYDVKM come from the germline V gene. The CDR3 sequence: CASRPRTGTGGTKLFF. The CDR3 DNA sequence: TGTGCCAGCAGGCCCCGGACCGGGACAGGGGGCACAAAACTGTTTTTT.

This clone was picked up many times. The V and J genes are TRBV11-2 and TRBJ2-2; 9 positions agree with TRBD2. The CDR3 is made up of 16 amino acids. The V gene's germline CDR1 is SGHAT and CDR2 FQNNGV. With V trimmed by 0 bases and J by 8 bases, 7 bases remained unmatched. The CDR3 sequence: CASSLEIAGAMGELFF. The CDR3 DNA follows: TGTGCCAGCAGCTTAGAGATAGCGGGAGCCATGGGGGAGCTGTTTTTT.

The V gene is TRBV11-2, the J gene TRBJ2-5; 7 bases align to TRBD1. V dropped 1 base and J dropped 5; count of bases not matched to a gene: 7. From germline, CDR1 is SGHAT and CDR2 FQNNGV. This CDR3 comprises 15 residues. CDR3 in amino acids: CASSLGRQGVETQYF. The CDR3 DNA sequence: TGTGCCAGCAGCTTAGGGAGACAGGGAGTGGAGACCCAGTACTTC.

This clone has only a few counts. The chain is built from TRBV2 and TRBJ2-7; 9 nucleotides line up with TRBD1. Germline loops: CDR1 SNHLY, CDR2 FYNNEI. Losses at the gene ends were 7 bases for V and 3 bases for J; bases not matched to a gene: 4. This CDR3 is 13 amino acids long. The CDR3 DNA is TGTGCCAGCAAACCGGGACAGGGCTACGAGCAGTACTTC. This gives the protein CASKPGQGYEQYF.

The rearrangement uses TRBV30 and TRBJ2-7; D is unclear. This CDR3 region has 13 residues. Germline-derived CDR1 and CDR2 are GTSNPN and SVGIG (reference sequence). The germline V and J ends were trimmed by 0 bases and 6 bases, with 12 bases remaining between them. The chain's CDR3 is CAWSVGLAGEQYF. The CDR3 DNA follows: TGTGCCTGGAGTGTAGGGCTGGCCGGCGAGCAGTACTTC.

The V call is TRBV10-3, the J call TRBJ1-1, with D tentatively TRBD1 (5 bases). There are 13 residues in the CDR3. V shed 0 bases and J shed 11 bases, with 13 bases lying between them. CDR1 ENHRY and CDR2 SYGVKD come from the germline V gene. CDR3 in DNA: TGTGCCATCAGTGAGTCGACGGTGGGGACGGCTTTCTTT. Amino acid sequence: CAISESTVGTAFF.

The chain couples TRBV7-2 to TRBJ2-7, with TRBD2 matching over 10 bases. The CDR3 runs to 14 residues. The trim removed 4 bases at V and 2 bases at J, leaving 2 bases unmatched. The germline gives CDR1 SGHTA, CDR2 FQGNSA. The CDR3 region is CASSSSGRAYEQYF. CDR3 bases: TGTGCCAGCAGCTCCAGCGGGAGGGCCTACGAGCAGTACTTC.

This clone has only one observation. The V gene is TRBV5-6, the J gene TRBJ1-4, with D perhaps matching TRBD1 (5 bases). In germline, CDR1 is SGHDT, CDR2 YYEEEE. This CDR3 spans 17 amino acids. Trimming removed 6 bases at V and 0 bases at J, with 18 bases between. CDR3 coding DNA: TGTGCCAGCAACCGCAGGGCCAGAATTGCAACTAATGAAAAACTGTTTTTT. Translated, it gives CASNRRARIATNEKLFF.

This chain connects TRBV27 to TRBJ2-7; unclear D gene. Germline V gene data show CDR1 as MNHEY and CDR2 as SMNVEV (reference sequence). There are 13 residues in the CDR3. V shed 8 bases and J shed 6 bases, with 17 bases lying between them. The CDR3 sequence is CASGISVVGEQYF. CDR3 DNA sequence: TGTGCCAGCGGGATCTCGGTTGTCGGCGAGCAGTACTTC.

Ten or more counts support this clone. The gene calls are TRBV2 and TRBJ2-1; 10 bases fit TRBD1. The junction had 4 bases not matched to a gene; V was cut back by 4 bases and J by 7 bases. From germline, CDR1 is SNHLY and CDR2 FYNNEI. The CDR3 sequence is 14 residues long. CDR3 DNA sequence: TGTGCCAGCAGTGGACAGGGGGCCGGTAATGAGCAGTTCTTC. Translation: CASSGQGAGNEQFF.

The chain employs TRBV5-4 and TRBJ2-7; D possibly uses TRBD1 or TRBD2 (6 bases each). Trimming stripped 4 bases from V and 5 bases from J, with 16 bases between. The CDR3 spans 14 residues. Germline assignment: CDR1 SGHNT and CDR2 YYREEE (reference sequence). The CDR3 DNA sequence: TGTGCCAGCAGCGTTCAGGGGTGGGGGGACGAGCAGTACTTC. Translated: CASSVQGWGDEQYF.

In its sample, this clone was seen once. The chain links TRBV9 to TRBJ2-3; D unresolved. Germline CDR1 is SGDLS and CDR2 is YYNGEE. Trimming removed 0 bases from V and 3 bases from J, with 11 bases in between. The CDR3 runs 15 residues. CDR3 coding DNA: TGTGCCAGCAGCGTAGCCCCCGGTGGGACAGATACGCAGTATTTT. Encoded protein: CASSVAPGGTDTQYF.

The CDR3 loop is CASSPGQTWGQPQHF. DNA for the CDR3: TGTGCCAGTAGCCCGGGACAGACATGGGGTCAGCCCCAGCATTTT. V usage is TRBV19 and J usage is TRBJ1-5, with 7 bases that match TRBD1. With V trimmed by 6 bases and J by 6 bases, 11 bases remained unmatched. The germline V gene encodes CDR1 LNHDA and CDR2 SQIVND (reference sequence). This CDR3 region has 15 residues.

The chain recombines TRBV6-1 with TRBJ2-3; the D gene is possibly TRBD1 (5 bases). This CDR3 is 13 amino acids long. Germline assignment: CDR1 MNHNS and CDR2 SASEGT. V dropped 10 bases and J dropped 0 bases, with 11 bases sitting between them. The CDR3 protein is CATETASTDTQYF. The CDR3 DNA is TGTGCCACCGAGACAGCTAGCACAGATACGCAGTATTTT.

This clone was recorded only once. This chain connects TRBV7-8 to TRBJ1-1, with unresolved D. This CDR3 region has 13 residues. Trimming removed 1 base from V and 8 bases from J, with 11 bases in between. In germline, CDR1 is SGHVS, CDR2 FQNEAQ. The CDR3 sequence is CASSLEREKEAFF. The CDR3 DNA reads TGTGCCAGCAGCTTAGAGAGGGAAAAAGAAGCTTTCTTT.

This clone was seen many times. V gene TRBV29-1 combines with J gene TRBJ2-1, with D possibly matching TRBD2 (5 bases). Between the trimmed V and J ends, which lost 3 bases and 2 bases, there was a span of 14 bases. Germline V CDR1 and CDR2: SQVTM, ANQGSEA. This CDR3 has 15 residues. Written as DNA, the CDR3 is TGCAGCGTTGATTCCGGGGTGGACGCCTACAATGAGCAGTTCTTC. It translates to CSVDSGVDAYNEQFF.

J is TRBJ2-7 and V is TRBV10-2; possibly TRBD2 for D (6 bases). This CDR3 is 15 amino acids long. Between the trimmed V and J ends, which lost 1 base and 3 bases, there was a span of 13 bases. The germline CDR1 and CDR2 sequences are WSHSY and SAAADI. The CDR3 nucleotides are TGCGCCAGCAGTGAGTGGGGGGATAACCTCTACGAGCAGTACTTC. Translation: CASSEWGDNLYEQYF.